The 26 T cell receptor beta chains listed next were all sequenced from one sample in a study of blood T cell repertoires in COVID-19. Using immunoSEQ multiplex PCR, the repertoire was profiled, and TCRdb retains in-frame clones only, with some absent. The table lists approximately 430,000 clones, roughly 90% of them singletons. What was sequenced was peripheral blood. These receptors were collected from a woman in her thirties with active or convalescent COVID-19.

This clone was counted a single time. The chain joins TRBV18 to TRBJ1-5, with TRBD1 identical over 11 bases. This CDR3 has 14 residues. The germline V gene encodes CDR1 KGHSH and CDR2 LQKENI. The V segment lost 3 bases and the J segment 7 bases; nucleotides outside the gene matches: 2. CDR3 nucleotide sequence: TGTGCCAGCTCACCCGGGACAGGGGGACAGCCCCAGCATTTT. Amino acid sequence: CASSPGTGGQPQHF. Variable domain in full (rest from reference TRBV18 and TRBJ1-5): NAGVMQNPRHLVRRRGQEARLRCSPMKGHSHVYWYRQLPEEGLKFMVYLQKENIIDESGMPKERFSAEFPKEGPSILRIQQVVRGDSAAYFCASSPGTGGQPQHFGDGTRLSIL.

The chain uses TRBV7-6 and TRBJ2-7; D is possibly TRBD1 (6 bases). V dropped 4 bases and J dropped 1 base, with 20 bases sitting between them. CDR1 SGHVS and CDR2 FNYEAQ come from the germline V gene. The CDR3 length is 17 residues. The CDR3 coding sequence is TGTGCCAGCAGCTCTAACCCGCCAAGACAGGAGTCCTACGAGCAGTACTTC. This translates into CASSSNPPRQESYEQYF.

In its sample, this clone was seen once. This rearrangement joins TRBV12-3 or TRBV12-4 to TRBJ2-5, with D tentatively TRBD1 (5 bases). This CDR3 has 12 residues. The V end lost 6 bases, the J end lost 5 bases, and 10 bases lay between the germline ends. The CDR3: CASSQGSETQYF. CDR3 coding DNA: TGTGCCAGCAGCCAGGGTTCCGAGACCCAGTACTTC.

This sequence joins TRBV6-5 and TRBJ2-1; D is uncertain. In germline, CDR1 is MNHEY, CDR2 SVGAGI. The V end was cut by 0 bases, the J end by 6 bases, with 15 bases between. This CDR3 has 16 residues. The CDR3 DNA is TGTGCCAGCAGTTACTCGAGCGTTTGGATAGGCAATGAGCAGTTCTTC. This gives the protein CASSYSSVWIGNEQFF.

The CDR3 is CASRLDWDTEAFF. CDR3 bases: TGTGCCAGCAGACTAGATTGGGACACTGAAGCTTTCTTT. This chain links TRBV6-5 with TRBJ1-1, with D unclear. This CDR3 is 13 amino acids long. Germline V gene data show CDR1 as MNHEY and CDR2 as SVGAGI. The ends were cut back, 6 bases at V and 3 bases at J, with 11 bases in the middle.

V usage is TRBV4-2 and J usage is TRBJ2-3, with D tentatively TRBD2 (6 bases). The V and J ends lost 0 bases and 0 bases respectively, with 10 bases between them. The CDR3 is 16 residues long. Germline V gene data show CDR1 as LGHNA and CDR2 as YNFKEQ. The CDR3 nucleotides read TGTGCCAGCAGCCAAGATTTGGGAGGCAGCACAGATACGCAGTATTTT. It codes for CASSQDLGGSTDTQYF.

The chain uses TRBV28 and TRBJ1-4; 7 bases align to TRBD1. CDR3 size: 14 residues. Losses at the gene ends were 11 bases for V and 4 bases for J; bases not matched to a gene: 10. Germline CDR1 is MDHEN and CDR2 is SYDVKM. CDR3 sequence: CACGAGGINEKLFF. The CDR3 nucleotides read TGTGCCTGTGGGGCAGGGGGAATTAATGAAAAACTGTTTTTT.

The V gene is TRBV15, the J gene TRBJ1-2, with 7 bases lining up with TRBD1. CDR1 LNHNV and CDR2 YYDKDF come from the germline V gene (reference sequence). The CDR3 sequence is 15 residues long. Trimming took 0 bases from V and 13 from J; bases not matched to a gene: 14. CDR3 region: CATSRDFLGTAFSTF. The CDR3 bases are TGTGCCACCAGCAGAGATTTCCTGGGGACAGCCTTTTCCACCTTC.

V and J are TRBV5-1 and TRBJ1-1; D possibly corresponds to TRBD1 (6 bases). V was shortened by 4 bases and J by 11 bases, with 15 bases between the two germline ends. Germline-derived CDR1 and CDR2 are SGHRS and YFSETQ. The CDR3 length is 12 residues. CDR3 bases: TGCGCCAGCAGCATCCAGACAGGAGTGGCTTTCTTT. Its translation: CASSIQTGVAFF.

For this clone: Other DNA sequences in the same sample also yield this CDR3. The chain links TRBV12-3 or TRBV12-4 to TRBJ1-1; 7 bases align to TRBD1. V lost 5 bases, J lost 6 bases, and 3 bases stayed unmatched. The CDR3 totals 12 residues. The CDR3, as DNA: TGTGCCAGCAGTCTTACAGGGGCTGAAGCTTTCTTT. This gives the protein CASSLTGAEAFF.

A few counts support this clone. The V call is TRBV6-1, the J call TRBJ1-6; weak D call: TRBD1 (5 bases). V was cut by 3 bases and J by 7 bases, with 13 bases left in between. Per the germline V gene, CDR1 is MNHNS and CDR2 is SASEGT. The CDR3 contains 15 residues. The CDR3 DNA is TGTGCCAGCAGTGAGGTTCCAGGGTTAAATTCACCCCTCCACTTT. Translated, it gives CASSEVPGLNSPLHF.

The chain couples TRBV19 to TRBJ1-1, with D perhaps matching TRBD1 (6 bases). This CDR3 spans 11 amino acids. V lost 10 bases to trimming and J lost 4 bases, with 10 bases between them. Germline V gives CDR1 LNHDA, CDR2 SQIVND (reference sequence). As DNA, the CDR3 is TGTGCCACCACAGGGTCCACTGAAGCTTTCTTT. Its protein product is CATTGSTEAFF.

The chain carries TRBV6-5 and TRBJ2-3; possibly TRBD2 for D (5 bases). V lost 8 bases and J 2 bases, leaving 14 bases between the germline ends. The CDR3 extends over 14 amino acids. CDR1 is MNHEY, CDR2 SVGAGI, per germline. The CDR3 loop is CASGLSTTTDTQYF. The DNA for the CDR3 is TGTGCCAGCGGACTTTCCACGACCACAGATACGCAGTATTTT.

As DNA, the CDR3 is TGTGCCAGCAGTGAATACCGAGGGACAGCTTTTAATGAAAAACTGTTTTTT. Encoded protein: CASSEYRGTAFNEKLFF. V and J are TRBV25-1 and TRBJ1-4; 7 positions agree with TRBD1. The CDR3 extends over 17 amino acids. The junction had 8 bases not matched to a gene; V was cut back by 0 bases and J by 4 bases. Germline CDR1 and CDR2: MGHDK and SYGVNS.

On this clone itself: Other DNA sequences from this sample encode an identical CDR3 as well. This chain uses TRBV18 with TRBJ1-5; D is possibly TRBD1 (5 bases). Germline CDR1 is KGHSH and CDR2 is LQKENI. CDR3 size: 13 residues. V lost 3 bases and J lost 5, with 8 bases in between. The CDR3: CASSPTDDQPQHF. The CDR3 DNA sequence: TGTGCCAGCTCACCGACAGACGATCAGCCCCAGCATTTT.

The rearrangement joins TRBV28 to TRBJ1-5; 10 bases fit TRBD1. V shed 7 bases and J 0 bases; nucleotides not matched to a gene: 6. The CDR3 sequence is 16 residues long. Germline-derived CDR1 and CDR2 are MDHEN and SYDVKM. The DNA for the CDR3 is TGTGCCAGCACTCGGACAGGGGGACGTAGCAATCAGCCCCAGCATTTT. It translates to CASTRTGGRSNQPQHF.

This chain joins TRBV19 and TRBJ2-3; 14 nucleotides line up with TRBD2. Germline values: CDR1 LNHDA, CDR2 SQIVND (reference sequence). The V gene end was trimmed by 9 bases and the J gene end by 6 bases; junction bases not matched to a gene: 8. The CDR3 covers 15 residues. The CDR3 DNA reads TGTGCCAGCGCGGGGACTAGCGGGAGTTCTGATACGCAGTATTTT. Translated: CASAGTSGSSDTQYF.

The V call is TRBV30, the J call TRBJ1-2, with D maybe TRBD1 (5 bases). The CDR3 runs to 12 residues. The ends were cut back, 6 bases at V and 4 bases at J, with 12 bases in the middle. CDR1 and CDR2 from the germline V gene are GTSNPN and SVGIG (reference sequence). The CDR3 coding sequence is TGTGCCTGCTCCGCAGGGTCCTATGGCTACACCTTC. This codes for CACSAGSYGYTF. The full variable domain, with the rest looked up from reference TRBV30 and TRBJ1-2, is SQTIHQWPATLVQPVGSPLSLECTVEGTSNPNLYWYRQAAGRGLQLLFYSVGIGQISSEVPQNLSASRPQDRQFILSSKKLLLSDSGFYLCACSAGSYGYTFGSGTRLTVV.

V usage is TRBV10-2 and J usage is TRBJ1-6, with 11 bases that match TRBD1. Per the germline V gene, CDR1 is WSHSY and CDR2 is SAAADI. Trimming cost V 6 bases and J 0 bases; bases outside gene matches: 13. This CDR3 is 20 amino acids long. The CDR3 reads CASSRDRGSRKSSYNSPLHF. DNA for the CDR3: TGCGCCAGCAGCCGGGACAGGGGGTCCCGCAAGAGCTCCTATAATTCACCCCTCCACTTT.

The chain has TRBV14 and TRBJ2-2; TRBD1 matches 7 bases. The CDR3 runs 17 residues. Losses at the gene ends were 0 bases for V and 1 base for J; bases not matched to a gene: 5. Germline CDR1 reads SGHDN; CDR2 reads FVKESK. Here the CDR3 DNA reads TGTGCCAGCAGCCAAGATTGGAGACAGGGGAACACCGGGGAGCTGTTTTTT. This translates into CASSQDWRQGNTGELFF. Complete variable domain (other parts from reference TRBV14 and TRBJ2-2): EAGVTQFPSHSVIEKGQTVTLRCDPISGHDNLYWYRRVMGKEIKFLLHFVKESKQDESGMPNNRFLAERTGGTYSTLKVQPAELEDSGVYFCASSQDWRQGNTGELFFGEGSRLTVL.

The genes are TRBV6-5 and TRBJ1-2, with a tentative D call TRBD1 (5 bases). Germline V gene sequence: CDR1 MNHEY, CDR2 SVGAGI. The CDR3 has 15 amino acids. The ends were cut back, 0 bases at V and 3 bases at J, with 11 bases in the middle. This CDR3 is CASSYSGRADYGYTF. The CDR3 DNA follows: TGTGCCAGCAGTTACTCCGGCAGGGCCGACTATGGCTACACCTTC.

The chain recombines TRBV18 with TRBJ2-2; D is uncertain. The CDR3 has 13 amino acids. Trimming stripped 3 bases from V and 6 bases from J, with 8 bases between. Per the germline V gene, CDR1 is KGHSH and CDR2 is LQKENI. As DNA, the CDR3 is TGTGCCAGCTCACCCCCTAATTCCGGGGAGCTGTTTTTT. Translated: CASSPPNSGELFF.

The CDR3 loop is CASSEEGVSGWISLHF. The CDR3, as DNA: TGTGCCAGCAGTGAGGAGGGCGTCAGCGGTTGGATTTCCCTCCACTTT. This chain links TRBV2 with TRBJ1-6; D gene ambiguous. CDR1 and CDR2 (germline): SNHLY, FYNNEI. The CDR3 length is 16 residues. Trimming removed 3 bases from V and 14 bases from J, with 23 bases in between.

Regarding this clone: At one of its ends the junction is not consistent with the germline gene, which may arise from a read error. J is TRBJ2-3 and V is TRBV5-5; 11 nucleotides align to TRBD2. Germline values: CDR1 SGHKS, CDR2 YYEKEE (reference sequence). The CDR3 is 16 residues long. The CDR3 sequence is CASSLAGTSGTHTQYF. CDR3 bases: TGTGCCAGCAGCTTGGCTGGGACTAGCGGCACACATACGCAGTATTTT.

The chain links TRBV5-6 to TRBJ1-1; TRBD1 matches 7 bases. V was clipped by 4 bases and J by 2 bases; unmatched bases: 5. The CDR3 has 14 residues. The germline CDR1 and CDR2 sequences are SGHDT and YYEEEE. CDR3 amino acids: CASSPRTGNTEAFF. The CDR3 DNA sequence: TGTGCCAGCAGCCCTAGGACAGGAAACACTGAAGCTTTCTTT. The full variable domain, rest sourced from reference TRBV5-6 and TRBJ1-1, is DAGVTQSPTHLIKTRGQQVTLRCSPKSGHDTVSWYQQALGQGPQFIFQYYEEEERQRGNFPDRFSGHQFPNYSSELNVNALLLGDSALYLCASSPRTGNTEAFFGQGTRLTVV.

The J gene is TRBJ2-5, the V gene TRBV29-1, with D maybe TRBD2 (5 bases). CDR1 and CDR2 (germline): SQVTM, ANQGSEA. V shed 7 bases and J shed 5 bases, with 17 bases lying between them. The CDR3 runs 13 residues. CDR3: CSALPPGRETQYF. CDR3 DNA: TGCAGCGCCCTCCCCCCGGGAAGGGAGACCCAGTACTTC.